This is a list of T cell receptor beta chains from one sample in a study of shared clonotypes between healthy human individuals. Only in-frame clones appear in the TCRdb table, and some are missing; sequencing was by immunoSEQ multiplex PCR. Here the sample spans just over 2,000,000 clones, approximately 95% being singletons. The sample taken for sequencing was naive CD4+ T cells sorted from blood. The source is a man younger than 30 in good health. Each CDR3 is given with its conserved first and last residue. A D gene is named only where the DNA matches it firmly.

CDR3nt: TGTGCCAGCGTAGGACAGGGGTCTTTAGGGGGCACTGAAGCTTTCTTT
CDR3aa: CASVGQGSLGGTEAFF
d_gene: TRBD1
j_gene: TRBJ1-1
v_gene: TRBV2

CDR3nt: TGTGCCAGCAGGGGCCCCTTTAGGTCAACTGGCTACACCTTC
CDR3aa: CASRGPFRSTGYTF
d_gene: .
j_gene: TRBJ1-2
v_gene: TRBV28

CDR3nt: TGTGCCAGCAGCCGAGGACTAGCGGGAGGAGCCTACGAGCAGTACTTC
CDR3aa: CASSRGLAGGAYEQYF
d_gene: TRBD2
j_gene: TRBJ2-7
v_gene: TRBV6-6

CDR3nt: TGCGCCAGCAGCTTCGGGACGGTCTATGGCTACACCTTC
CDR3aa: CASSFGTVYGYTF
d_gene: .
j_gene: TRBJ1-2
v_gene: TRBV5-1

CDR3nt: TGTGCCAGCAGCTTAGTAGGACAGCACGGCGGTCAGCCCCAGCATTTT
CDR3aa: CASSLVGQHGGQPQHF
d_gene: .
j_gene: TRBJ1-5
v_gene: TRBV7-8

CDR3nt: TGTGCCGGGGGGGACCAGCCCTACGAGCAGTACTTC
CDR3aa: CAGGDQPYEQYF
d_gene: TRBD2
j_gene: TRBJ2-7
v_gene: TRBV2

CDR3nt: TGTGCCAGCAGCCAAGATGCAGGGGCCCACTCTGGGGCCAACGTCCTGACTTTC
CDR3aa: CASSQDAGAHSGANVLTF
d_gene: .
j_gene: TRBJ2-6
v_gene: TRBV14

CDR3nt: TGTGCCAGCGTTCAGGAGGGACAGGGGGCAAGAGGCTACACCTTC
CDR3aa: CASVQEGQGARGYTF
d_gene: TRBD1
j_gene: TRBJ1-2
v_gene: TRBV7-9

CDR3nt: TGTGCCAGCAGCCTAAACACGTTCGAGCAGTACTTC
CDR3aa: CASSLNTFEQYF
d_gene: .
j_gene: TRBJ2-7
v_gene: TRBV7-9

CDR3nt: TGTGCCAGCAGCTTAGGGATCGGGACAGCAAATGAAAAACTGTTTTTT
CDR3aa: CASSLGIGTANEKLFF
d_gene: TRBD1
j_gene: TRBJ1-4
v_gene: TRBV11-2

CDR3nt: TGTGCCAGCAGTGTCGGGACACATATTAATTCACCCCTCCACTTT
CDR3aa: CASSVGTHINSPLHF
d_gene: .
j_gene: TRBJ1-6
v_gene: TRBV6-1

CDR3nt: TGTGCCAGCAGCCCTGGGACGGATCAAGAGACCCAGTACTTC
CDR3aa: CASSPGTDQETQYF
d_gene: .
j_gene: TRBJ2-5
v_gene: TRBV11-3